The next 22 T cell receptor beta chains were all read from a single sample in a study of blood T cell repertoires in COVID-19. Only in-frame clones appear in the TCRdb table, and some are missing; sequencing was by immunoSEQ multiplex PCR. The sample includes about 190,000 clones, around 79% of them seen just once. Sequencing was carried out using peripheral blood. The receptors come from a woman aged 45 to 65 with acute or convalescent COVID-19.

The gene calls are TRBV5-4 and TRBJ1-2, with 8 bases matching TRBD1. Germline-derived CDR1 and CDR2 are SGHNT and YYREEE (reference sequence). After removal of 4 bases from V and 4 bases from J, the junction contained 6 bases not matched to a gene. The CDR3 totals 14 residues. CDR3 bases: TGTGCCAGCAGCCCAGGGGGCGCGGGCTATGGCTACACCTTC. Amino acid sequence: CASSPGGAGYGYTF.

The rearrangement uses TRBV7-2 and TRBJ1-1; the D gene is possibly TRBD1 (5 bases). The germline V and J ends were trimmed by 5 bases and 0 bases, with 16 bases remaining between them. The germline V gene encodes CDR1 SGHTA and CDR2 FQGNSA. The CDR3 sequence is 16 residues long. CDR3 bases: TGTGCCAGCAGCCGCTCAGGGACTGCTTTGAACACTGAAGCTTTCTTT. This translates into CASSRSGTALNTEAFF.

V is TRBV27 and J is TRBJ2-7, with D maybe TRBD1 (6 bases). Trimming took off 3 bases at V and 2 bases at J, with 11 bases between the two ends. Germline assignment: CDR1 MNHEY and CDR2 SMNVEV (reference sequence). The CDR3 runs to 14 residues. The CDR3: CASSFFQGPYEQYF. CDR3 sequence (DNA): TGTGCCAGCAGTTTCTTTCAGGGGCCCTACGAGCAGTACTTC.

This clone was picked up a small number of times. This sequence joins TRBV19 and TRBJ1-2, with 7 bases identical to TRBD1. Germline lookup yields CDR1 LNHDA and CDR2 SQIVND (reference sequence). The CDR3 runs 13 residues. V dropped 1 base and J dropped 7; count of bases not matched to a gene: 3. CDR3 in amino acids: CASSIAGTAGYTF. CDR3 in DNA: TGTGCCAGTAGTATAGCTGGGACAGCTGGCTACACCTTC. Full variable domain (remainder filled in from reference TRBV19 and TRBJ1-2): DGGITQSPKYLFRKEGQNVTLSCEQNLNHDAMYWYRQDPGQGLRLIYYSQIVNDFQKGDIAEGYSVSREKKESFPLTVTSAQKNPTAFYLCASSIAGTAGYTFGSGTRLTVV.

V and J are TRBV5-1 and TRBJ1-1, with D perhaps TRBD1 (6 bases). V was pared by 0 bases and J by 12 bases, with 12 bases between. Germline CDR1 reads SGHRS; CDR2 reads YFSETQ. The CDR3 is 12 residues long. This CDR3 is CASSLETGRPFF. CDR3 coding DNA: TGCGCCAGCAGCTTGGAAACAGGGCGGCCTTTCTTT.

The rearrangement uses TRBV6-6 and TRBJ2-1, with TRBD1 identical over 10 bases. This CDR3 is built from 16 residues. Germline CDR1 reads MNHNY; CDR2 reads SVGAGI (reference sequence). The trim removed 6 bases at V and 4 bases at J, leaving 9 bases unmatched. CDR3 sequence (DNA): TGTGCCAGCAGCTCGATCGGGACAGGGGCTTACAATGAGCAGTTCTTC. This codes for CASSSIGTGAYNEQFF.

The chain carries TRBV4-3 and TRBJ1-1, with 8 bases fitting TRBD1. V gave up 3 bases and J gave up 5 bases; unmatched junction bases: 8. Germline V CDR1 and CDR2: LGHNA, YSLEER. The CDR3 is 15 residues long. The CDR3 region is CASSHYAQGATEAFF. DNA of the CDR3: TGCGCCAGCAGCCATTACGCTCAGGGGGCGACTGAAGCTTTCTTT.

This clone has a handful of counts. The genes are TRBV29-1 and TRBJ2-2; D might be TRBD1 (6 bases). The germline V gene encodes CDR1 SQVTM and CDR2 ANQGSEA. The CDR3 runs 13 residues. V was cut by 5 bases and J by 2 bases, with 9 bases left in between. The CDR3 sequence is CSVSQGNTGELFF. The CDR3 coding sequence is TGCAGCGTTTCACAGGGTAACACCGGGGAGCTGTTTTTT.

The rearrangement uses TRBV24-1 and TRBJ2-7; 10 positions match TRBD2. Germline CDR1 and CDR2: KGHDR and SFDVKD. The V gene end was trimmed by 3 bases and the J gene end by 2 bases; junction bases not matched to a gene: 3. The CDR3 is 15 amino acids. CDR3 sequence reads: CATSDPLAGAYEQYF. In DNA, the CDR3 is TGTGCCACCAGTGATCCCCTAGCGGGAGCCTACGAGCAGTACTTC.

This clone was counted between two and nine times. V gene TRBV9 combines with J gene TRBJ2-7; 8 bases map to TRBD1. Germline CDR1 reads SGDLS; CDR2 reads YYNGEE. The CDR3 sequence is 17 residues long. The V and J ends lost 4 bases and 5 bases, in that order; junction bases with no gene match: 17. For the CDR3, the DNA is TGTGCCAGCAGCCCCTATGACCCGGGACAGGTAGGGCACGAGCAGTACTTC. Protein: CASSPYDPGQVGHEQYF.

The genes are TRBV28 and TRBJ2-7, with D maybe TRBD2 (6 bases). V lost 6 bases and J 1 base, leaving 13 bases between the germline ends. This CDR3 has 14 amino acids. Germline CDR1 reads MDHEN; CDR2 reads SYDVKM. CDR3 bases: TGTGCCAGCAGACCGTCGGGAGTATCCTACGAGCAGTACTTC. Its translation is CASRPSGVSYEQYF.

The rearrangement uses TRBV3-1 (or the pseudogene TRBV3-2) and TRBJ2-1; D not certain. The germline gives CDR1 LGHDT, CDR2 YNNKEL (reference sequence). Trimming removed 2 bases at V and 9 bases at J, with 11 bases between. The CDR3 runs 13 residues. The CDR3 reads CASSQRYRGEQFF. In DNA, the CDR3 is TGTGCCAGCAGCCAACGATATAGAGGTGAGCAGTTCTTC.

The genes are TRBV18 and TRBJ2-1, with D tentatively TRBD2 (6 bases). Trimming pared 5 bases from V and 8 bases from J, leaving 16 bases between. The CDR3 consists of 14 residues. CDR1 is KGHSH, CDR2 LQKENI, per germline. The DNA of the CDR3 is TGTGCCAGCTCATTGAGGGCGTCGGGGGATGAGCAGTTCTTC. Its translation is CASSLRASGDEQFF.

The chain links TRBV6-5 to TRBJ2-1; 8 positions match TRBD2. The CDR3 covers 14 residues. The germline V gene has CDR1 MNHEY and CDR2 SVGAGI. V gave up 6 bases and J gave up 7 bases; unmatched junction bases: 8. Written as DNA, the CDR3 is TGTGCCAGCAGCCCCCGGGGGGGATCGAATGAGCAGTTCTTC. It is translated as CASSPRGGSNEQFF.

This clone has only a few counts. The chain links TRBV5-1 to TRBJ2-7, with D possibly matching TRBD1 (8 bases). This CDR3 has 17 residues. Trimming took 5 bases from V and 3 from J, leaving 24 bases between them. Germline V gene sequence: CDR1 SGHRS, CDR2 YFSETQ. CDR3 residues: CASSAGQAGVRVYEQYF. The CDR3 DNA reads TGCGCCAGCAGTGCGGGACAGGCGGGGGTGAGAGTCTACGAGCAGTACTTC.

The chain has TRBV11-3 and TRBJ2-1, with TRBD2 matching over 13 bases. The CDR3 is 16 amino acids. Unmatched junction bases numbered 9, after V lost 5 bases and J lost 8 bases. From germline, CDR1 is SGHNT and CDR2 YENEEA. CDR3 nucleotide sequence: TGTGCCAGCAGCCTTAGACTAGCGGGGGGATTGGATGAGCAGTTCTTC. This translates into CASSLRLAGGLDEQFF.

This chain links TRBV19 with TRBJ1-2; D unclear. This CDR3 has 11 residues. Deletions cut 5 bases from V and 5 bases from J, with 6 bases between. Per the germline V gene, CDR1 is LNHDA and CDR2 is SQIVND (reference sequence). In nucleotides, the CDR3 is TGTGCCAGTAGTGAACAGTATGGCTACACCTTC. It is translated as CASSEQYGYTF. The variable domain in full, with the rest retrieved from reference TRBV19 and TRBJ1-2, is DGGITQSPKYLFRKEGQNVTLSCEQNLNHDAMYWYRQDPGQGLRLIYYSQIVNDFQKGDIAEGYSVSREKKESFPLTVTSAQKNPTAFYLCASSEQYGYTFGSGTRLTVV.

V is TRBV6-6 and J is TRBJ2-3; D is ambiguous. Germline CDR1 is MNHNY and CDR2 is SVGAGI (reference sequence). V was shortened by 5 bases and J by 6 bases, with 6 bases between the two germline ends. The CDR3 totals 11 residues. CDR3 DNA: TGTGCCAGCAGTCCTAGGGATACGCAGTATTTT. Protein product: CASSPRDTQYF.

The rearrangement links TRBV2 to TRBJ2-7; TRBD2 matches 12 bases. V trimming: 5 bases; J trimming: 3 bases; junction bases outside the gene matches: 5. Germline V gene sequence: CDR1 SNHLY, CDR2 FYNNEI. The CDR3 sequence is 15 residues long. The CDR3 region is CASSRLAGVFYEQYF. DNA for the CDR3: TGTGCCAGCAGTAGACTAGCGGGAGTTTTCTACGAGCAGTACTTC.

J is TRBJ1-2 and V is TRBV9; no clear D. The CDR3 is made up of 11 amino acids. V lost 4 bases, J lost 8 bases, and 9 bases lay in between. Germline V gene lookup returns CDR1 SGDLS and CDR2 YYNGEE. CDR3 DNA: TGTGCCAGCAGCCCCGGAGAGGGCTACACCTTC. Protein: CASSPGEGYTF.

The chain couples TRBV6-5 to TRBJ2-7; 14 bases line up with TRBD2. V lost 6 bases to trimming and J lost 6 bases; unmatched junction nucleotides: 7. The CDR3 sequence is 15 residues long. The germline CDR1 and CDR2 sequences are MNHEY and SVGAGI. Here the CDR3 DNA reads TGTGCCAGCAGGCCTGGACTAGCGGGGGGTCGCGAGCAGTACTTC. Amino acid sequence: CASRPGLAGGREQYF.

This chain connects TRBV27 to TRBJ2-7; TRBD1 matches 9 bases. Germline values: CDR1 MNHEY, CDR2 SMNVEV (reference sequence). The length of the CDR3 is 13 residues. With V trimmed by 11 bases and J by 4 bases, 9 bases remained unmatched. The DNA for the CDR3 is TGTGCCTGTAGACCGGGACAGGGTTACGAGCAGTACTTC. It yields the protein CACRPGQGYEQYF.